This record looks at one T cell receptor beta chain sequence and its context. The sample originates from a study of cytomegalovirus exposure and HLA in healthy donors. 60 Vbeta and 13 Jbeta primers were used in PCR. The protocol was immunoSEQ multiplex PCR, while the TCRdb copy is restricted to in-frame clones and leaves out a portion. This sample has about 130,000 clones, with roughly 78% found just once. The CDR3 is 12 residues long. The germline V and J ends were trimmed by 4 bases and 4 bases, with 9 bases remaining between them. The germline V gene has CDR1 SGDLS and CDR2 YYNGEE. The sample comprised PBMCs. The origin of this receptor is a man between 40 and 49 years old in good health and CMV-seronegative. This chain joins TRBV9 and TRBJ2-7; D not resolved. CDR3 in DNA: TGTGCCAGCAGCCCGAGCGAATACGAGCAGTACTTC. This codes for CASSPSEYEQYF.